A selection of T cell receptor beta chains follows, all from one sample in a study of technical replicates of blood from a few donors. Clones were sequenced by immunoSEQ multiplex PCR, and TCRdb holds only the in-frame ones, with some missing. The data show about 98,000 clones, 90% to 97% seen once. The sequenced sample consisted of T cells isolated from PBMCs. These receptors all stem from a human donor in good health. CDR3s include the opening cysteine and the closing phenylalanine or tryptophan. D genes are given only for firm matches. Size is stated for part of the rows, as once, few or many counts, or as a class when the clone is expanded.

clone_size	d_call	v_call	j_call	cdr3_nt	cdr3_aa
-	TRBD1	TRBV5-4	TRBJ1-5	TGTGCCAGCAGCTTCGGCGGGCAGGGACAGGGGGCCCAGCATTTT	CASSFGGQGQGAQHF
-	-	TRBV30	TRBJ1-1	TGTGCCTGGACGGGCGGGGGGAAAGCTTTCTTT	CAWTGGGKAFF
-	TRBD2	TRBV29-1	TRBJ2-1	TGCAGCCCTGACCTAGCGGGAGCATACAATGAGCAGTTCTTC	CSPDLAGAYNEQFF
-	TRBD1	TRBV19	TRBJ2-7	TGTGCCAGTACCATCGGGACAGGCGATTCCTACGAGCAGTACTTC	CASTIGTGDSYEQYF
-	TRBD2	TRBV5-1	TRBJ2-1	TGCGCCAGCAGCTTGGATGGGACTATCAATGAGCAGTTCTTC	CASSLDGTINEQFF
once	-	TRBV11-2	TRBJ2-7	TGTGCCAGCAGCCAATCCCCCGAGCAGTACTTC	CASSQSPEQYF
-	-	TRBV29-1	TRBJ2-5	TGCAGCGTCGAGTACGGGGACATTAAGACCCAGTACTTC	CSVEYGDIKTQYF
-	-	TRBV19	TRBJ1-5	TGTGCCAGTCAACAGGGATCCAATCAGCCCCAGCATTTT	CASQQGSNQPQHF
-	TRBD1	TRBV19	TRBJ2-1	TGTGCCAGTACCGGACAGGGAAAAATTATCTACAATGAGCAGTTCTTC	CASTGQGKIIYNEQFF
-	TRBD2	TRBV7-3	TRBJ2-1	TGTGCCAGCAGCTTACCCTTCAGATTCGGGGGGGACACCTACAATGAGCAGTTCTTC	CASSLPFRFGGDTYNEQFF
-	TRBD1	TRBV28	TRBJ1-5	TGTGCCAGCAGTCCCCGGGACAGGGGAGGTAATCAGCCCCAGCATTTT	CASSPRDRGGNQPQHF
-	TRBD1	TRBV11-3	TRBJ1-1	TGTGCCAGCAGCCAATCCGGGACAGGGGCAGGCACTGAAGCTTTCTTT	CASSQSGTGAGTEAFF
-	-	TRBV7-9	TRBJ2-5	TGTGCCAGCAGCTCAACAGGCCCGGGGACCCAGTACTTC	CASSSTGPGTQYF
-	-	TRBV25-1	TRBJ2-2	TGTGCCAGCAGTTCGGCCAGCGGGCCCGGGGAGCTGTTTTTT	CASSSASGPGELFF
-	TRBD2	TRBV11-3	TRBJ2-7	TGTGCCAGCAGCTTAATCCTAGCGGGCACGGGCGAGCAGTACTTC	CASSLILAGTGEQYF
-	TRBD2	TRBV4-1	TRBJ2-7	TGCGCCAGCAGCCAAGGGACTAGCGGGTTCGAGCAGTACTTC	CASSQGTSGFEQYF
once	TRBD2	TRBV5-1	TRBJ2-3	TGCGCCAGCAGCGCCGGACTAGCGGAAAGCACAGATACGCAGTATTTT	CASSAGLAESTDTQYF
-	TRBD2	TRBV2	TRBJ2-3	TGTGCCAGCAGTAATAGCGGGATTCGGACAGATACGCAGTATTTT	CASSNSGIRTDTQYF
-	TRBD1	TRBV12-5	TRBJ2-7	TGTGCTAGTGGTTTGGGGAGGACAGGGGCCTACGAGCAGTACTTC	CASGLGRTGAYEQYF
-	TRBD1	TRBV27	TRBJ2-7	TGTGCCAGCAGTTTATCCGGGGACAGGGGGCGTGAGCAGTACTTC	CASSLSGDRGREQYF
once	-	TRBV4-1	TRBJ2-1	TGCGCCAGCAGCCAAATAGGGGCTAAACCCATCAATGAGCAGTTCTTC	CASSQIGAKPINEQFF
-	TRBD2	TRBV10-2	TRBJ2-5	TGCGCCAGCCCCGTGGGGAGGGCAGAAGGGAAGGTCGGGAAAGAGACCCAGTACTTC	CASPVGRAEGKVGKETQYF
-	TRBD2	TRBV2	TRBJ2-1	TGTGCCAGCTATGGACTAGCGGGAGACAATGAGCAGTTCTTC	CASYGLAGDNEQFF
-	-	TRBV9	TRBJ2-7	TGTGCCAGCAGCGTAGGGGACATCTCCTACGAGCAGTACTTC	CASSVGDISYEQYF
-	-	TRBV2	TRBJ1-2	TGTGCCAGCAGAGGGGAAGCGGGGTATGGCTACACCTTC	CASRGEAGYGYTF
-	TRBD2	TRBV7-3	TRBJ2-5	TGTGCCAGCAGCTTACAAGCGGGGCCGGGTGGGACCCAGTACTTC	CASSLQAGPGGTQYF
-	-	TRBV19	TRBJ1-5	TGTGCCAGTAGTATGATGGGGTTGGCTAGCTATCAGCCCCAGCATTTT	CASSMMGLASYQPQHF
-	-	TRBV9	TRBJ1-3	TGTGCCAGCAGCGCAACGACAGTCGCCTCTGGAAACACCATATATTTT	CASSATTVASGNTIYF
-	-	TRBV11-3	TRBJ2-3	TGTGCCAGCAGCCGTGGACTACCGACAGATACGCAGTATTTT	CASSRGLPTDTQYF
-	-	TRBV5-1	TRBJ2-5	TGCGCCAGCAGCTTGGCCCGAGAGACCCAGTACTTC	CASSLARETQYF
-	TRBD1	TRBV28	TRBJ2-5	TGTGCCAGCAGGAGGGGGCTAGAAGAGACCCAGTACTTC	CASRRGLEETQYF
once	TRBD1	TRBV6-5	TRBJ1-2	TGTGCCAGCAGTTACTCCCTCCAGGGGGTGTATGGCTACACCTTC	CASSYSLQGVYGYTF
-	-	TRBV29-1	TRBJ1-2	TGCAGCGTTGTCGACAGCCCCCTGCTTGGCTACACCTTC	CSVVDSPLLGYTF
-	TRBD1	TRBV5-1	TRBJ2-1	TGCGCCAGCAGCTTCGGGACAGGTTTACACGATGAGCAGTTCTTC	CASSFGTGLHDEQFF
-	TRBD1	TRBV7-9	TRBJ1-3	TGTGCCAGCAGCTTAGCTTCATCTCTCGACAGGGTCGGTGGAAACACCATATATTTT	CASSLASSLDRVGGNTIYF
-	TRBD1	TRBV29-1	TRBJ2-1	TGCAGCGTTGGGGACAGGGGGCGCTGGGATGAGCAGTTCTTC	CSVGDRGRWDEQFF
-	TRBD2	TRBV6-6	TRBJ2-7	TGTGCCAGCAGTTACGCGGGACTAGCGGGTTCCTACGAGCAGTACTTC	CASSYAGLAGSYEQYF
few	-	TRBV28	TRBJ1-1	TGTGCCAGCAGTTCTATCACTGAAGCTTTCTTT	CASSSITEAFF
-	-	TRBV5-1	TRBJ1-2	TGCGCCAGCAGCTGGGACACCTTCTATGGCTACACCTTC	CASSWDTFYGYTF
-	TRBD1	TRBV11-3	TRBJ2-7	TGTGCCAGCAGCCTAGGGTTGGAGCCAGGGGGATATTACGAGCAGTACTTC	CASSLGLEPGGYYEQYF
-	-	TRBV7-2	TRBJ2-3	TGTGCCAGCAGCTTCACGGGATGGGCAGATACGCAGTATTTT	CASSFTGWADTQYF
-	TRBD1	TRBV2	TRBJ2-2	TGTGCCAGCAGCGCCAGTCGGACAGGGGCCACCGGGGAGCTGTTTTTT	CASSASRTGATGELFF
-	TRBD2	TRBV27	TRBJ2-1	TGTGCCAGCACCCGGACTAGCGGGAGAGTCTATGAGCAGTTCTTC	CASTRTSGRVYEQFF
-	TRBD1	TRBV5-1	TRBJ2-1	TGCGCCAGCAAAGAGGGACAGCCCCTCTCCTACAATGAGCAGTTCTTC	CASKEGQPLSYNEQFF
-	-	TRBV7-9	TRBJ1-4	TGTGCCAGCAGGGCCCCACGCTCGAATGAAAAACTGTTTTTT	CASRAPRSNEKLFF
-	-	TRBV10-3	TRBJ2-5	TGTGCCATCAGTGAAAGAACACACCAAGAGACCCAGTACTTC	CAISERTHQETQYF
-	TRBD1	TRBV5-1	TRBJ1-2	TGCGCCAGCAGCGGAAGAATCGCAGGGGGAGGCTACACCTTC	CASSGRIAGGGYTF
-	-	TRBV21-1	TRBJ1-6	TGTGCCAGCAGCCAACGACAGGGAAGCGCGTCACCCCTCCACTTT	CASSQRQGSASPLHF
-	TRBD1	TRBV6-6	TRBJ1-2	TGTGCCAGCAGACAAACAGGGGATCTACCCTATGGCTACACCTTC	CASRQTGDLPYGYTF
-	-	TRBV9	TRBJ2-1	TGTGCCAGCAGCGAGGGGACACCCGGTAGGAATGAGCAGTTCTTC	CASSEGTPGRNEQFF